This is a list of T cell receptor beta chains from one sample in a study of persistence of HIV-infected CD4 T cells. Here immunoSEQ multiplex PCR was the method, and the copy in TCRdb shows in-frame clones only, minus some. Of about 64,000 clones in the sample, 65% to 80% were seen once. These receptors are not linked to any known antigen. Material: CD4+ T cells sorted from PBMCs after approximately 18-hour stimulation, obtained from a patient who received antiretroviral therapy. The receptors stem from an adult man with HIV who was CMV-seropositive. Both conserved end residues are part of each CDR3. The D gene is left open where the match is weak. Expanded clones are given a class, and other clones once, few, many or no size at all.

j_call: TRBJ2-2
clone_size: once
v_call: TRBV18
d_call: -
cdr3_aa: CASSPPGNTGELFF
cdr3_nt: TGTGCCAGCTCACCACCGGGGAACACCGGGGAGCTGTTTTTT

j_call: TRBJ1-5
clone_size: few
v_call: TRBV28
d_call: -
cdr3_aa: CASSFRDNQPQHF
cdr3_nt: TGTGCCAGCAGTTTCCGGGACAATCAGCCCCAGCATTTT

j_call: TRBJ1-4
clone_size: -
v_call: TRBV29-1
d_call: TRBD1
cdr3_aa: CSVTKGASNEKLFF
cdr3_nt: TGCAGCGTTACGAAGGGGGCCTCTAATGAAAAACTGTTTTTT

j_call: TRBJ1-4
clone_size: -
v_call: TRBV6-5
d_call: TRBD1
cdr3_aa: CASSSRGVSEKLFF
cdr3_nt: TGTGCCAGCAGTTCCAGGGGGGTGAGTGAAAAACTGTTTTTT

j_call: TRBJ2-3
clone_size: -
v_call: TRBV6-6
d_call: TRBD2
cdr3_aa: CATRPLAGEGDTQYF
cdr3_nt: TGTGCCACCAGGCCCCTAGCGGGGGAGGGGGATACGCAGTATTTT

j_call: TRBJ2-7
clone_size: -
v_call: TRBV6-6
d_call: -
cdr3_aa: CASNSRSYEQYF
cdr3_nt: TGTGCCAGCAATTCCAGATCCTACGAGCAGTACTTC

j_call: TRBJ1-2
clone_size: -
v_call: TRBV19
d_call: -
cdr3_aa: CASKDIEGFNYGYTF
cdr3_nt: TGTGCCAGTAAAGATATCGAGGGTTTTAACTATGGCTACACCTTC

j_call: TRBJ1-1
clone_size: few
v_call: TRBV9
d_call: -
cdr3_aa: CASSEFRGEAFF
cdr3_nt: TGTGCCAGCAGCGAGTTTAGGGGCGAAGCTTTCTTT

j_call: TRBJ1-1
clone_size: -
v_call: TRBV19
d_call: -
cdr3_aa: CASSIDPAALNTEAFF
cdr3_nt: TGTGCCAGTAGTATAGACCCCGCAGCTTTGAACACTGAAGCTTTCTTT

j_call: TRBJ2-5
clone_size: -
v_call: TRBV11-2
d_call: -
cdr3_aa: CASSIQETQYF
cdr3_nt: TGTGCCAGCTCCATCCAAGAGACCCAGTACTTC

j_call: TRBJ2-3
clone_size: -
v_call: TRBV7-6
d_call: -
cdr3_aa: CASSLDASTDTQYF
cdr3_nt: TGTGCCAGCAGCTTAGACGCTAGCACAGATACGCAGTATTTT

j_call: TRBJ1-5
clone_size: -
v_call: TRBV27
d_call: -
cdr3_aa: CASSPARGLKPQHF
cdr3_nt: TGTGCCAGCAGCCCCGCCAGGGGCTTAAAGCCCCAGCATTTT

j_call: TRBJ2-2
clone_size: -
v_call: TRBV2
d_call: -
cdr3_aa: CASRRVWDLGAGELFF
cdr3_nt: TGTGCCAGCAGGAGGGTCTGGGACCTAGGTGCCGGGGAGCTGTTTTTT

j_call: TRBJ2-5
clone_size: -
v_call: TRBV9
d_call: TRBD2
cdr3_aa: CASSVGVAGGAETQYF
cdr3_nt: TGTGCCAGCAGCGTAGGGGTAGCGGGGGGAGCGGAGACCCAGTACTTC

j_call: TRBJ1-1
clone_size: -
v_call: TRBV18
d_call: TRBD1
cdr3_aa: CASSLTGTGETEAFF
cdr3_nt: TGTGCCAGCTCACTGACCGGGACAGGGGAGACTGAAGCTTTCTTT

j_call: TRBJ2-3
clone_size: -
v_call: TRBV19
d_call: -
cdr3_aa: CASSIESRVVDTQYF
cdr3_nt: TGTGCCAGTAGTATTGAAAGCAGGGTTGTTGATACGCAGTATTTT

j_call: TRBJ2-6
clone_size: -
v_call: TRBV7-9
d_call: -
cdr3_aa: CASSLRASGANVLTF
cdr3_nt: TGTGCCAGCAGCTTAAGGGCATCCGGGGCCAACGTCCTGACTTTC

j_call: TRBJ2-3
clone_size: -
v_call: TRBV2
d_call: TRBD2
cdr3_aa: CASGATSGSQDTQYF
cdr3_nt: TGTGCCAGCGGGGCGACTAGCGGATCTCAGGATACGCAGTATTTT

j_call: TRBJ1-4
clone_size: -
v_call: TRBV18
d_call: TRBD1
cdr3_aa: CASSPQQGMSGNEKLFF
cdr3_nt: TGTGCCAGCTCACCCCAACAGGGGATGAGTGGTAATGAAAAACTGTTTTTT

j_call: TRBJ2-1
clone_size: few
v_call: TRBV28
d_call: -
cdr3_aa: CASSSAGSNEQFF
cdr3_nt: TGTGCCAGCAGTTCTGCGGGGTCGAATGAGCAGTTCTTC

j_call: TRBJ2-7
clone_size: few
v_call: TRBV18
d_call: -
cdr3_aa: CASSPPSSYEQYF
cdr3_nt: TGTGCCAGCTCACCTCCCAGCTCCTACGAGCAGTACTTC

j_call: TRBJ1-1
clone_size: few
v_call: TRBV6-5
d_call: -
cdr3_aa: CASSWGPGRRTEAFF
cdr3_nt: TGTGCCAGCAGTTGGGGGCCAGGGAGGCGCACTGAAGCTTTCTTT

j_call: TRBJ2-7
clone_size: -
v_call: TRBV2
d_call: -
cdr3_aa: CASSLRDIYEQYF
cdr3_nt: TGTGCCAGCAGTCTCAGAGACATTTACGAGCAGTACTTC

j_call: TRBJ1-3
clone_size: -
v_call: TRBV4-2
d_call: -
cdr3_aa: CASSQEEGAGNTIYF
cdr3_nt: TGTGCCAGCAGCCAAGAAGAGGGGGCTGGAAACACCATATATTTT

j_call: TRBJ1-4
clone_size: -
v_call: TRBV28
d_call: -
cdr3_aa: CASSSRRARSEKLFF
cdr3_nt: TGTGCCAGCAGTTCCCGCCGTGCGAGGAGTGAAAAACTGTTTTTT

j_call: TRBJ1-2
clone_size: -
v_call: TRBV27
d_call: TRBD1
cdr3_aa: CASSFRDRGGYTF
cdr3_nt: TGTGCCAGCAGTTTCCGGGACAGGGGCGGCTACACCTTC

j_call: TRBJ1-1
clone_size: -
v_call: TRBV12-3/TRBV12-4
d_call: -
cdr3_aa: CASSDGRAEAFF
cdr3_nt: TGTGCCAGCAGCGATGGGAGGGCTGAAGCTTTCTTT

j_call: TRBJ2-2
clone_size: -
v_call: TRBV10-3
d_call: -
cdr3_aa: CAISEPLDTGELFF
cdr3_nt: TGTGCCATCAGTGAGCCTCTTGACACCGGGGAGCTGTTTTTT

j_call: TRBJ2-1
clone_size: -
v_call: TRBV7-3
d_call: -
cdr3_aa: CASSLGVLRGVGNEQFF
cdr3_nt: TGTGCCAGCAGTTTAGGGGTACTTAGGGGAGTGGGCAATGAGCAGTTCTTC

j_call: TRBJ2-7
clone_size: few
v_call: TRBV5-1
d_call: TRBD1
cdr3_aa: CASSLEPTGFDYEQYF
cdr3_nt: TGCGCCAGCAGCTTGGAGCCGACAGGGTTCGACTACGAGCAGTACTTC

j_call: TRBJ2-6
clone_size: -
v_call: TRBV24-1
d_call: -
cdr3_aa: CATLSVANVLTF
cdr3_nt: TGTGCCACGTTGTCTGTGGCCAACGTCCTGACTTTC

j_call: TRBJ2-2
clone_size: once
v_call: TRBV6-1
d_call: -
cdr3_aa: CASSEFGGSGELFF
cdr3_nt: TGTGCCAGCAGTGAATTTGGGGGAAGCGGGGAGCTGTTTTTT

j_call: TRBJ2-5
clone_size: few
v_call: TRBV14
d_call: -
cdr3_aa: CASSQGTLETQYF
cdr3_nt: TGTGCCAGCAGCCAAGGGACTCTAGAGACCCAGTACTTC